One sample yielded the 8 T cell receptor beta chains listed below, sequenced in a study of CD8 T cells in ankylosing spondylitis. General study findings and limits: Characteristic, it appeared, of ankylosing spondylitis blood was a TCR beta motif of roughly eight highly homologous variants.

For these receptors, no antigen is known. TCRdb analysed the 5' RACE reads with MiXCR anew, one entry per CDR3 protein. The sample records more than 400,000 distinct CDR3 sequences, roughly 5.3% being singletons. The sequenced sample consisted of blood, either unsorted or a sorted T cell fraction (not recorded which). These receptors were taken from a male donor with ankylosing spondylitis.

The table lists this clonotype with a few counts. The chain has TRBV18 and TRBJ2-7, with D perhaps assigned TRBD1 or TRBD2 (7 bases each). The CDR3 length is 15 residues. Germline lookup yields CDR1 KGHSH and CDR2 LQKENI. The V end was cut by 6 bases, the J end by 2 bases, with 17 bases between. The CDR3: CASSQGGGGTYEQYF. The CDR3 region has the DNA TGTGCCAGCTCTCAGGGGGGGGGCGGTACCTACGAGCAGTACTTC.

This clonotype was counted many times. The chain couples TRBV20-1 to TRBJ2-1; 9 bases align to TRBD2. This CDR3 comprises 15 residues. With V trimmed by 4 bases and J by 0 bases, 4 bases remained unmatched. Germline V lookup: CDR1 DFQATT, CDR2 SNEGSKA (reference sequence). The CDR3: CSATRTSASYNEQFF. CDR3 DNA sequence: TGCAGTGCTACTAGGACTAGCGCCTCCTACAATGAGCAGTTCTTC.

This clonotype has more than one count but fewer than ten. This chain uses TRBV2 with TRBJ2-1; D might be TRBD1 or TRBD2, each matching 6 bases. Germline CDR1 and CDR2: SNHLY and FYNNEI. This CDR3 is built from 15 residues. V lost 1 base to trimming and J lost 2 bases, with 9 bases between them. The CDR3 bases are TGTGCCAGCAGTGAAGGTCGGGGGCCCTACAATGAGCAGTTCTTC. It codes for CASSEGRGPYNEQFF.

Only a few counts were recorded for this clonotype. The CDR3, as DNA: TGTGCCAGCTCACTCAACCAGGGGCTTATAGGTGGCTACACCTTC. It specifies CASSLNQGLIGGYTF. V and J are TRBV18 and TRBJ1-2; possibly TRBD1 for D (6 bases). Trimming left V 4 bases short and J 7 bases short, with 19 bases between. There are 15 residues in the CDR3. Germline lookup yields CDR1 KGHSH and CDR2 LQKENI.

This clonotype was seen ten or more times. The V call is TRBV7-9, the J call TRBJ2-2, with a tentative D call TRBD2 (7 bases). CDR3 length equals 15 residues. CDR1 and CDR2 (germline): SEHNR, FQNEAQ (reference sequence). The V gene lost 6 bases and the J gene lost 3 bases, with 14 bases spanning the gap. As DNA, the CDR3 is TGTGCCAGCAGACAGGGAGGGCCCGACACCGGGGAGCTGTTTTTT. It encodes CASRQGGPDTGELFF.

This clonotype was picked up many times. The chain recombines TRBV15 with TRBJ1-5; D gene ambiguous. CDR1 LNHNV and CDR2 YYDKDF come from the germline V gene (reference sequence). This CDR3 has 14 amino acids. V was clipped by 0 bases and J by 7 bases, with 10 bases between them. The CDR3 DNA reads as TGTGCCACCAGCAGAGATCAAGGAAGACAGCCCCAGCATTTT. Its translation is CATSRDQGRQPQHF.

The chain recombines TRBV12-3 or TRBV12-4 with TRBJ1-4; D not resolved. The CDR3 totals 14 residues. Trimming took 8 bases from V and 12 from J, leaving 22 bases between them. DNA of the CDR3: TGTGCCAGCGCCCAGCAGGCCTTTCTTTCGGAACTGTTTTTT. Translated: CASAQQAFLSELFF.

This sequence joins TRBV5-1 and TRBJ2-2; TRBD2 matches at 13 bases. CDR1 and CDR2 from the germline V gene are SGHRS and YFSETQ. V shed 5 bases, J shed 1 base, and the junction held 8 bases outside the gene matches. The CDR3 is 18 residues long. Here the CDR3 reads CASSYGLAGARNTGELFF. The CDR3 DNA reads as TGCGCCAGCAGTTATGGACTAGCGGGGGCTCGGAACACCGGGGAGCTGTTTTTT.